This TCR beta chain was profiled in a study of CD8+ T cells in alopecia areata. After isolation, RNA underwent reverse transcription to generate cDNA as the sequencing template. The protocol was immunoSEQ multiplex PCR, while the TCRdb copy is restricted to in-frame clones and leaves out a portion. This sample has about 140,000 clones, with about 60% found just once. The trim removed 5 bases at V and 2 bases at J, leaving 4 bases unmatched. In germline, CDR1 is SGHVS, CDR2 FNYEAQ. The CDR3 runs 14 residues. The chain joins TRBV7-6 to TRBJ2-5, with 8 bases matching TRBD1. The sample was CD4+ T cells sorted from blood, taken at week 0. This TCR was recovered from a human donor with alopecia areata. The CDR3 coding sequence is TGTGCCAGCAGCATAGGACAGGGTCAAGAGACCCAGTACTTC. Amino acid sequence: CASSIGQGQETQYF.